This T cell receptor beta chain was identified during a study of CD8+CD57+ T cells in acquired aplastic anemia. Study context: Yields of DNA that came from sorted CD4+ and CD8+ cells averaged 3.2 ug. Regarding the study as a whole: Controls and patients did not differ significantly in CD8+ Simpson's diversity. Some 30 shared CD8+ CDR3s appeared highly expressed within patients' immunodominant clones.

On this clonotype: The antigen remains undetermined.

This CDR3 is built from 20 residues. The germline V gene has CDR1 SNHLY and CDR2 FYNNEI. Trimming took 6 bases from V and 7 from J; bases not matched to a gene: 22. Selection for sequencing was limited to patients who had shown CD8+CD57+ cell expansion by flow cytometry. Untreated patients provided the blood samples, with no therapy given before sampling. Investigators profiled TCR beta VDJ and CDR3 from genomic DNA template. TCRdb processed the reads anew with MiXCR; each CDR3 protein has one entry. The sample lists some 170,000 distinct CDR3 sequences, 50% to 65% occurring once. The sample was sorted CD4+, CD8+, or CD8+CD57+ T cells (not recorded which) from PBMCs. This chain links TRBV2 with TRBJ2-3; 13 nucleotides match TRBD2. This TCR was recovered from a human donor with aplastic anemia. CDR3 protein: CASSLRQRTSGSRGGYTQYF. Here the CDR3 DNA reads TGTGCCAGCAGCCTTCGACAGAGGACTAGCGGGAGTCGGGGAGGCTATACGCAGTATTTT.